One and the same sample provided the 30 T cell receptor beta chains below, sequenced in a study of T cells expressing NK-cell markers (TCRdb year 2020). The library relied on 5' RACE. TCRdb shows the sequencer as Illumina HiSeq 2000. TCRdb reprocessed the reads and assigns one entry to each CDR3 protein sequence, leaving out DNA. The sample's clone listing holds 500,000 to 600,000 distinct CDR3 sequences. The top ten clonotypes cover under 4.5% of the sample. The sequenced sample consisted of blood T cells: a sorted CD56 or NKG2C T cell subset, CD4+ or CD8+ T cells, or bulk PBMC T cells (not recorded which). The receptors stem from a man younger than 30 in good health. Donor details come from another sample of the same person, matched by shared clones.

The V call is TRBV20-1, the J call TRBJ2-1; TCRdb's D gene call, TRBD1, goes unchecked for lack of DNA. Germline V gene sequence: CDR1 DFQATT, CDR2 SNEGSKA (reference sequence). The CDR3 spans 14 residues. The CDR3 is CSASALAGSHEQFF.

This chain uses TRBV12-3 or TRBV12-4 with TRBJ1-5; as DNA is missing, the TRBD1 call by TCRdb cannot be tested. The CDR3 contains 14 residues. The CDR3 reads CASQGQGANQPQHF.

The V call is TRBV7-9, the J call TRBJ2-2. This CDR3 spans 13 amino acids. CDR1 and CDR2 from the germline V gene are SEHNR and FQNEAQ (reference sequence). The CDR3 sequence: CASSTQPAGELFF.

The chain employs TRBV13 and TRBJ2-3. CDR1 and CDR2 (germline): PRHDT, FYEKMQ (reference sequence). CDR3 length: 14 amino acids. The CDR3 loop is CASSLYSVADTQYF.

The V gene is TRBV29-1, the J gene TRBJ2-3; TCRdb reports TRBD1, a call that lacks DNA to check it against. The CDR3 totals 16 residues. CDR1 SQVTM and CDR2 ANQGSEA come from the germline V gene. CDR3 amino acids: CSVEDLEDIGPDTQYF.

The CDR3: CASSYSMFPRGRAAYNEQFF. The chain is built from TRBV6-2 or TRBV6-3 and TRBJ2-1; TCRdb selects TRBD2, and the lack of DNA leaves this call unchecked. Germline assignment: CDR1 MNHEY and CDR2 SVGEGT. This CDR3 is 20 amino acids long.

The chain carries TRBV12-5 and TRBJ1-5; TCRdb's D call, TRBD1, is unchecked because there is no DNA. In germline, CDR1 is LGHNT, CDR2 FRNRAP. The CDR3 spans 18 residues. CDR3 sequence reads: CASGLDPAPGQGNQPQHF.

The V and J genes are TRBV12-3 or TRBV12-4 and TRBJ2-1. The length of the CDR3 is 12 residues. CDR3: CASSPQPNEQFF.

The chain uses TRBV2 and TRBJ2-2; TCRdb's D gene call, TRBD2, goes unchecked for lack of DNA. Germline V gene lookup returns CDR1 SNHLY and CDR2 FYNNEI. The CDR3 is 17 amino acids. The CDR3 here is CASSEYGPQRDTGELFF.

This chain joins TRBV20-1 and TRBJ1-5; TCRdb's D gene call, TRBD1, goes unchecked for lack of DNA. CDR3 length: 17 residues. CDR1 is DFQATT and CDR2 is SNEGSKA in the germline V gene (reference sequence). The chain's CDR3 is CSARGATLGDGNQPQHF.

The genes are TRBV3-1 and TRBJ2-3; TCRdb gives TRBD1 as the D gene, but with no DNA this cannot be confirmed. Germline V lookup: CDR1 LGHDT, CDR2 YNNKEL (reference sequence). CDR3 size: 15 residues. CDR3 residues: CASSQGGTATDTQYF.

The genes are TRBV27 and TRBJ2-5; the D call from TCRdb, TRBD2, cannot be confirmed without DNA. CDR3 length: 16 amino acids. The germline CDR1 and CDR2 sequences are MNHEY and SMNVEV (reference sequence). The chain's CDR3 is CASSRRTSGRLETQYF.

V gene TRBV12-3 or TRBV12-4 combines with J gene TRBJ2-2. The CDR3 has 12 amino acids. The CDR3 spells CASSPETGELFF.

The genes are TRBV27 and TRBJ2-6; as DNA is missing, the TRBD2 call by TCRdb cannot be tested. The CDR3 totals 21 residues. Germline V gene sequence: CDR1 MNHEY, CDR2 SMNVEV (reference sequence). The CDR3 reads CASSLFAEGLAVLSGANVLTF.

The chain is built from TRBV29-1 and TRBJ2-1; TCRdb reports TRBD2, a call that lacks DNA to check it against. This CDR3 has 12 amino acids. Germline-derived CDR1 and CDR2 are SQVTM and ANQGSEA. The CDR3 sequence: CSVWTSGSLQFF.

The chain combines TRBV7-6 with TRBJ2-5; TCRdb's assignment of TRBD2 cannot be checked, as there is no DNA. The CDR3 loop spans 14 amino acids. The germline gives CDR1 SGHVS, CDR2 FNYEAQ. CDR3 sequence: CASSTGASEETQYF.

The chain links TRBV12-3 or TRBV12-4 to TRBJ1-1; TCRdb lists TRBD1, though no DNA is available to test this call. This CDR3 comprises 12 residues. The CDR3 spells CASITGLGEAFF.

The chain recombines TRBV29-1 with TRBJ2-4; the D call of TRBD1 rests on TCRdb alone, since no DNA is present to check it. Germline values: CDR1 SQVTM, CDR2 ANQGSEA. The CDR3 covers 13 residues. CDR3 region: CSVEAGAGTIQYF.

The gene calls are TRBV6-5 and TRBJ2-2; with no DNA, the TCRdb D assignment of TRBD1 cannot be verified. The CDR3 has 19 amino acids. Looked up from germline, CDR1 is MNHEY and CDR2 is SVGAGI. The CDR3 region is CASSFYRDRVWSSTGELFF.

This sequence joins TRBV5-1 and TRBJ2-3; TCRdb names TRBD1, which stays unverified in the absence of DNA. Per the germline V gene, CDR1 is SGHRS and CDR2 is YFSETQ. This CDR3 region has 15 residues. CDR3 loop: CASSLEDRGADTQYF.

The chain combines TRBV4-1 with TRBJ2-1; without DNA, the TCRdb call of TRBD1 cannot be checked. In germline, CDR1 is MGHRA, CDR2 YSYEKL. The CDR3 has 16 residues. Here the CDR3 reads CASSQSGTETYNEQFF.

The chain combines TRBV6-5 with TRBJ2-1; absent DNA, TCRdb's TRBD2 call cannot be checked. Looked up from germline, CDR1 is MNHEY and CDR2 is SVGAGI. The CDR3 is made up of 16 amino acids. The CDR3 loop reads CASSYSGRDLYNEQFF.

This chain uses TRBV24-1 with TRBJ2-1; TCRdb designates TRBD2, a call that cannot be tested without DNA. Germline CDR1 KGHDR, CDR2 SFDVKD. This CDR3 has 17 residues. CDR3 region: CATSDSNGLAGFNEQFF.

The rearrangement uses TRBV20-1 and TRBJ2-7. CDR1 is DFQATT, CDR2 SNEGSKA, per germline (reference sequence). The CDR3 sequence is 15 residues long. The chain's CDR3 is CSARDYSGNSYEQYF.

The chain links TRBV7-6 to TRBJ2-1; TCRdb designates TRBD1, a call that cannot be tested without DNA. CDR3 length: 16 residues. Per germline, CDR1 SGHVS and CDR2 FNYEAQ. The CDR3 is CASSLGRSPPYNEQFF.

The chain recombines TRBV5-1 with TRBJ2-3; with no DNA, the TCRdb D assignment of TRBD1 cannot be verified. The CDR3 totals 15 residues. Germline-derived CDR1 and CDR2 are SGHRS and YFSETQ. The CDR3 sequence: CASSLRTGKTDTQYF.

This sequence joins TRBV3-1 and TRBJ2-1; the D gene TCRdb calls, TRBD1, cannot be checked with no DNA. This CDR3 has 14 amino acids. Per the germline V gene, CDR1 is LGHDT and CDR2 is YNNKEL (reference sequence). The CDR3 loop reads CATTWGADYSEQFF.

The chain links TRBV20-1 to TRBJ2-3; TCRdb outputs TRBD2, but without DNA this stays unchecked. The CDR3 contains 16 residues. In germline, CDR1 is DFQATT, CDR2 SNEGSKA (reference sequence). The CDR3: CSANGAAGRGADTQYF.

This sequence joins TRBV9 and TRBJ2-3; TCRdb outputs TRBD2, but without DNA this stays unchecked. CDR1 SGDLS and CDR2 YYNGEE come from the germline V gene. This CDR3 comprises 17 residues. CDR3 sequence reads: CASSPRVGGRSTDTQYF.

The chain is built from TRBV9 and TRBJ2-2; TCRdb picks TRBD2, but there is no DNA to check that call. Germline V gene data show CDR1 as SGDLS and CDR2 as YYNGEE. The CDR3 consists of 19 residues. The CDR3 region is CASSVIGLAAVLNTGELFF.